The 7 T cell receptor beta chains listed next were all sequenced from one sample in a study of shared clonotypes between healthy human individuals. CD8 cells regarded as naive lacked CD45RO, were positively chosen for CCR7, and omitted terminally differentiated effector memory CD45RA+ cells. The data were produced by immunoSEQ multiplex PCR, yet TCRdb's version contains in-frame clones alone and is incomplete. The sample records around 2,100,000 clones, about 95% being singletons. Sequenced: naive CD8+ T cells sorted from blood. The receptors were gathered from a young man in good health.

Worth noting for this clone: The junction departs from the called germline gene at one end, perhaps through a read error. V usage is TRBV14 and J usage is TRBJ2-7; D gene unclear. Germline loops: CDR1 SGHDN, CDR2 FVKESK. This CDR3 has 11 residues. CDR3 amino acids: CASSFPIIRDF. The CDR3 DNA reads as TGTGCCAGCAGCTTTCCGATAATCAGAGACTTC.

This sequence joins TRBV28 and TRBJ2-2; 10 nucleotides match TRBD1. CDR1 and CDR2 (germline): MDHEN, SYDVKM. The CDR3 loop spans 15 amino acids. J was trimmed by 7 bases and V by 6 bases; bases with no gene match: 8. CDR3 DNA: TGTGCCAGCAGCCCCGGGACAGGGGAGAGCGGGGAGCTGTTTTTT. The encoded protein is CASSPGTGESGELFF. The complete variable domain, with remaining parts taken from reference TRBV28 and TRBJ2-2, reads DVKVTQSSRYLVKRTGEKVFLECVQDMDHENMFWYRQDPGLGLRLIYFSYDVKMKEKGDIPEGYSVSREKKERFSLILESASTNQTSMYLCASSPGTGESGELFFGEGSRLTVL.

The rearrangement links TRBV12-2 to TRBJ2-7; the table's D call TRBD1 went unverified against the DNA. TRBV12-2 is given as a pseudogene. The CDR3 sequence is 14 residues long. The chain's CDR3 is CASRQWTVSYEQYF. CDR3 DNA sequence: TGTGCAAGTCGCCAGTGGACAGTCAGCTACGAGCAGTACTTC.

The chain combines TRBV11-2 with TRBJ2-1, with 11 bases identical to TRBD2. From germline, CDR1 is SGHAT and CDR2 FQNNGV. With V trimmed by 2 bases and J by 6 bases, 9 bases remained unmatched. The CDR3 sequence is 17 residues long. The CDR3 DNA sequence: TGTGCCAGCAGCTTATTGCTCGGGACTAGCGGACTCAATGAGCAGTTCTTC. Translation: CASSLLLGTSGLNEQFF.

The chain combines TRBV11-2 with TRBJ2-7; TRBD1 is a possible D gene (5 bases). Trimming took off 0 bases at V and 9 bases at J, with 12 bases between the two ends. Germline V gene lookup returns CDR1 SGHAT and CDR2 FQNNGV. This CDR3 has 13 residues. Written as DNA, the CDR3 is TGTGCCAGCAGCTTAGAGGGGCGGCCGGGGCAGTACTTC. It translates to CASSLEGRPGQYF.

The chain is built from TRBV7-9 and TRBJ2-3; unclear D gene. V lost 2 bases, J lost 1 base, and 10 bases lay in between. Germline CDR1 SEHNR, CDR2 FQNEAQ (reference sequence). CDR3 size: 15 residues. CDR3 sequence (DNA): TGTGCCAGCAGCTTATGGCGTGGGGGCACAGATACGCAGTATTTT. It codes for CASSLWRGGTDTQYF.

This chain connects TRBV4-3 to TRBJ1-1; 9 bases line up with TRBD1. The CDR3 has 18 residues. CDR1 and CDR2 from the germline V gene are LGHNA and YSLEER. V was pared by 3 bases and J by 3 bases, with 14 bases of the junction left unmatched. CDR3 DNA: TGCGCCAGCAGCCATTCCACCGGGACAGGGATTGGTGACACTGAAGCTTTCTTT. Its translation: CASSHSTGTGIGDTEAFF.